This T cell receptor (beta chain) was obtained from a study of regulatory T cells in long-lasting Graves disease. This clonotype has a handful of counts. The time point denotes: newly diagnosed GD, antithyroid drugs for less than 3 months. The TCR library was prepared using RNA isolated from PBMCs. Arm-PCR of CDR3 regions with iRepertoire HTBI primers generated TCR beta libraries. In the authors' workflow: Looking across samples, the authors found 55 to 80 TRBV and approximately 14 TRBJ segments. From the multiplex PCR reads, TCRdb called clonotypes with MiXCR, one entry per CDR3 protein. TCRdb, not the original authors, processed these V and J calls. The sample has 550,000 to 650,000 distinct CDR3 sequences; around 16% are singletons. V lost 8 bases to trimming and J lost 9 bases; unmatched junction nucleotides: 2. The CDR3 length is 11 residues. This same sample was also part of a study on T cells in Graves' hyperthyroidism and ophthalmopathy. That publication notes: Among the patients, aged 18 to 65, hyperthyroidism was newly diagnosed and had lasted under 2 months.

This sequence was found in a man aged 18 to 30 with Graves disease. The chain joins TRBV12-3 or TRBV12-4 to TRBJ2-4; 9 positions agree with TRBD1. The specimen was peripheral blood mononuclear cells (PBMCs), collected at new diagnosis, from a patient treated with antithyroid drugs. CDR3 protein: CASETGGIQYF. CDR3 DNA sequence: TGTGCCAGCGAGACAGGGGGCATTCAGTACTTC.